Presented here are 2 T cell receptor beta chains from one specimen sequenced in a study of chemoradiotherapy in HPV16-positive cancers. Measured with immunoSEQ multiplex PCR; TCRdb has only the in-frame clones, and not every one. The sample shows about 1,900 clones, about three quarters of them seen only once. The source material was tumor tissue, sampled from a patient who underwent chemoradiotherapy. Receptor source: a human donor with HPV-associated anogenital cancer.

This clone has more than one count but fewer than ten. The rearrangement uses TRBV19 and TRBJ1-5, with D maybe TRBD1 (6 bases). The CDR3 runs 15 residues. Germline CDR1 LNHDA, CDR2 SQIVND (reference sequence). Trimming left V 7 bases short and J 5 bases short, with 18 bases between. The CDR3 reads CASTPDRDNYQPQHF. CDR3 nucleotides: TGTGCCAGTACCCCCGACCGGGACAACTATCAGCCCCAGCATTTT. Together with reference TRBV19 and TRBJ1-5, the CDR3 gives the full variable domain: DGGITQSPKYLFRKEGQNVTLSCEQNLNHDAMYWYRQDPGQGLRLIYYSQIVNDFQKGDIAEGYSVSREKKESFPLTVTSAQKNPTAFYLCASTPDRDNYQPQHFGDGTRLSIL.

This clone was detected a few times. The chain combines TRBV2 with TRBJ2-5, with 7 bases identical to TRBD1. Germline CDR1 is SNHLY and CDR2 is FYNNEI. The CDR3 consists of 14 residues. Germline trimming cut 9 bases from V and 4 bases from J; bases unmatched to any gene: 11. CDR3 sequence reads: CARGEGAGGETQYF. The DNA for the CDR3 is TGTGCCAGGGGCGAGGGGGCCGGAGGAGAGACCCAGTACTTC.